These T cell receptor beta chains were read from a single sample in a study of shared clonotypes between healthy human individuals. Measured with immunoSEQ multiplex PCR; TCRdb has only the in-frame clones, and not every one. The sample lists about 710,000 clones, about 80% occurring once. Sequenced sample: memory CD4+ T cells sorted from blood. The receptors here all came from a woman aged 30 to 39 in good health. The CDR3 runs from the conserved cysteine through the conserved F or W. A D gene is named only where the DNA matches it firmly.

j_call v_call cdr3_length d_call cdr3_aa
TRBJ1-4 TRBV28 12 . CASTTIYEKLFF
TRBJ2-2 TRBV6-1 15 TRBD2 CASSGLAGATGELFF
TRBJ2-3 TRBV10-3 13 . CAISARVQDTQYF
TRBJ2-3 TRBV10-2 13 . CASSTQGENTQYF
TRBJ2-5 TRBV7-2 15 . CASSFAAVREETQYF
TRBJ2-1 TRBV2 13 . CASSRATSAEQFF
TRBJ2-5 TRBV5-1 15 TRBD1 CASSPGTGGQETQYF
TRBJ1-1 TRBV6-5 14 . CASSYWGKAGEAFF
TRBJ2-5 TRBV18 13 . CASSPHSQETQYF
TRBJ2-3 TRBV6-1 18 TRBD2 CASSEGLGRGFSTDTQYF
TRBJ1-1 TRBV23-1 17 . CASSQSGKDGANTEAFF
TRBJ2-1 TRBV5-4 16 . CASSTGQRDSYNEQFF
TRBJ1-5 TRBV6-1 14 . CASSEVEVNQPQHF
TRBJ1-5 TRBV27 14 . CASRGAEANQPQHF
TRBJ1-2 TRBV6-5 12 . CASRPTGYGYTF
TRBJ1-1 TRBV30 14 TRBD1 CAWKQQGVNTEAFF
TRBJ2-7 TRBV5-5 15 . CASSLAAGAQGEQYF
TRBJ1-5 TRBV5-1 15 . CASRSDGDSNQPQHF
TRBJ1-1 TRBV30 13 . CAWGGQTNTEAFF
TRBJ2-1 TRBV2 14 TRBD2 CASSRLAVYNEQFF
TRBJ2-3 TRBV5-1 14 . CASSYRTDTDTQYF
TRBJ1-4 TRBV6-6 11 . CASSRGRGEIF
TRBJ2-7 TRBV7-8 12 . CASSLVRNEQYF
TRBJ2-2 TRBV9 14 . CASSVVSSAGELFF
TRBJ1-5 TRBV10-3 12 . CATKMENQPQHF
TRBJ1-1 TRBV27 15 . CASSPAGRGNTEAFF
TRBJ2-7 TRBV4-1 14 TRBD2 CASSLLAGFYEQYF
TRBJ1-2 TRBV29-1 14 . CSVEDLDRLYGYTF
TRBJ2-5 TRBV30 14 . CAWSVSAGAETQYF
TRBJ2-7 TRBV27 18 TRBD2 CASSLSPWGAGGGYEQYF
TRBJ1-3 TRBV30 15 TRBD1 CAWSVGQGNGNTIYF
TRBJ1-5 TRBV2 15 TRBD1 CASMGDRGLGQPQHF
TRBJ1-3 TRBV9 15 . CASSVLGVIGNTIYF
TRBJ2-7 TRBV6-5 14 TRBD2 CASRMIAGGNEQYF
TRBJ2-2 TRBV5-1 15 . CASSLDRPNTGELFF
TRBJ2-7 TRBV5-8 15 TRBD1 CASSRQGRGSYEQYF
TRBJ1-5 TRBV29-1 13 TRBD1 CSAGGTGNQPQHF
TRBJ1-6 TRBV6-6 16 . CASNPRGGFNNSPLHF
TRBJ2-7 TRBV11-3 14 . CASSLGTWGSEQYF
TRBJ2-5 TRBV18 15 TRBD2 CASSPLAGDRETQYF